A selection of T cell receptor beta chains follows, all from one sample in a study of shared clonotypes between healthy human individuals. The protocol was immunoSEQ multiplex PCR, while the TCRdb copy is restricted to in-frame clones and leaves out a portion. The table lists around 940,000 clones, about 80% of them singletons. Specimen: memory CD4+ T cells sorted from blood. These receptor sequences come from a man aged 18 to 29 in good health. Each CDR3 is given with its conserved first and last residue. Fields, in order: D gene, clone size, V gene, J gene, CDR3 DNA, CDR3 protein. The D gene is left open where the match is weak. Only part of the rows carry a size: once, few, many, or a class if the clone is expanded.

TRBD1	many	TRBV25-1	TRBJ1-2	TGTGCCAGCAGTGAATGGGGGACAGGGGGTGACTATGGCTACACCTTC	CASSEWGTGGDYGYTF
NA	NA	TRBV6-5	TRBJ1-1	TGTGCCAGCAGTTACCGGGGGGGGACTGAAGCTTTCTTT	CASSYRGGTEAFF
TRBD1	NA	TRBV2	TRBJ2-2	TGTGCCAGCAGTGGACGACAGGGGGCAGGAACCGGGGAGCTGTTTTTT	CASSGRQGAGTGELFF
TRBD1	many	TRBV6-5	TRBJ2-3	TGTGCCAGCAGTTCCCGGGACAGGATCAACACAGATACGCAGTATTTT	CASSSRDRINTDTQYF
NA	NA	TRBV5-1	TRBJ2-4	TGCGCCAGCAGCCTAGAAATAGCCAAAAACATTCAGTACTTC	CASSLEIAKNIQYF
TRBD1	NA	TRBV7-8	TRBJ2-2	TGTGCCAGCAGCTTAGGGTGGGGACAGGGAACCGGGGAGCTGTTTTTT	CASSLGWGQGTGELFF
NA	NA	TRBV2	TRBJ1-5	TGTGCCAGCACCCCATCGGGGAATCAGCCCCAGCATTTT	CASTPSGNQPQHF
NA	NA	TRBV11-2	TRBJ1-2	TGTGCCAGCAGCTCCAACAGTGGCTGGCTACGGGCGTCCTTC	CASSSNSGWLRASF
NA	NA	TRBV4-2	TRBJ1-3	TGTGCCAGCAGCCAAGATCCGAACCGGGACACTGGAAACACCATATATTTT	CASSQDPNRDTGNTIYF
NA	few	TRBV2	TRBJ1-1	TGTGCCAGCATCGGGGAGATGGGGCGGACTGAAGCTTTCTTT	CASIGEMGRTEAFF
NA	NA	TRBV5-4	TRBJ2-7	TGTGCCAGCAGCCGTAATGAAGGGGGTCTCTACGAGCAGTACTTC	CASSRNEGGLYEQYF
TRBD1	NA	TRBV30	TRBJ2-2	TGTGCCTGGAGAAAACAGGGGAGCGGGGAGCTGTTTTTT	CAWRKQGSGELFF
NA	NA	TRBV6-1	TRBJ1-5	TGTGCCAGCAGTGATGGGGGCAGAGTCAATCAGCCCCAGCATTTT	CASSDGGRVNQPQHF
TRBD1	NA	TRBV20-1	TRBJ2-7	TGCAGTGCAGGGGACAGCTACGAGCAGTACTTC	CSAGDSYEQYF
NA	NA	TRBV30	TRBJ1-2	TGTGCCTGGAGTACCAACTATGGCTACACCTTC	CAWSTNYGYTF
NA	NA	TRBV7-8	TRBJ1-1	TGTGCCAGCAGCTACACTGTGAGGACTGAAGCTTTCTTT	CASSYTVRTEAFF
NA	NA	TRBV9	TRBJ1-4	TGTGCCAGCAGCGTAAATACAGGCTCCGCTAATGAAAAACTGTTTTTT	CASSVNTGSANEKLFF
NA	NA	TRBV9	TRBJ2-2	TGTGCCAGCAGCGTAGATGCCTGGATGGGCACCGGGGAGCTGTTTTTT	CASSVDAWMGTGELFF